A selection of T cell receptor beta chains follows, all from one sample in a study of T-cell memory formation after mild COVID-19. TCRdb analysed the 5' RACE reads with MiXCR anew, one entry per CDR3 protein. Here the sample spans 410,000 or so distinct CDR3 sequences, around 22% being singletons. Specimen: PBMCs or a T cell subset sorted from them (not recorded which). The receptors come from an adult woman who had mild COVID-19 (a few samples of this study predate the infection). Cell type and time point are not known. The CDR3 runs from the conserved cysteine through the conserved F or W.

v_gene,j_gene,CDR3aa
TRBV12-3/TRBV12-4,TRBJ2-7,CASSLGGGQTYEQYF
TRBV6-2/TRBV6-3,TRBJ1-2,CASQREGQEPLGGYTF
TRBV7-2,TRBJ2-1,CASSLVAGGYNEQFF
TRBV20-1,TRBJ2-7,CSARDPSGRAGYEQYF
TRBV12-3/TRBV12-4,TRBJ1-1,CASRKGVEAEAFF
TRBV4-3,TRBJ1-3,CASSQDSGNTIYF
TRBV12-3/TRBV12-4,TRBJ1-2,CASSLTGINYGYTF
TRBV30,TRBJ2-1,CACPRRGGPYNEQFF
TRBV5-1,TRBJ1-2,CASSSDRASRQVTF
TRBV5-1,TRBJ2-1,CASSGHLEGNNEQFF
TRBV12-3/TRBV12-4,TRBJ1-3,CALRTASSGNTIYF
TRBV7-2,TRBJ2-7,CASGSTGYEQYF
TRBV6-5,TRBJ1-2,CASSYNRDSDPYGYTF
TRBV9,TRBJ2-1,CASSVPGNEQFF
TRBV6-5,TRBJ2-7,CASTPTSGSYEQYF
TRBV5-5,TRBJ1-5,CASSLGPGKGAYNQPQHF
TRBV7-9,TRBJ1-2,CASSRQGQPPNYGYTF
TRBV7-9,TRBJ2-1,CASSLDHGPLVGQFF
TRBV30,TRBJ2-4,CAWSAPRVTKNIQYF
TRBV7-2,TRBJ1-2,CASSLESRVQGYGYTF
TRBV24-1,TRBJ2-2,CATSDHRTGDTGELFF
TRBV3-1,TRBJ2-2,CASSQGSGLYTGELFF
TRBV4-1,TRBJ1-6,CASSPRTARLSYNSPLHF
TRBV6-1,TRBJ1-1,CASSYQEDTEAFF
TRBV5-1,TRBJ2-7,CASSSDVGGPVEQYF
TRBV24-1,TRBJ2-2,CATSDPGQGATGELFF
TRBV5-4,TRBJ2-3,CASSFPPPGGRSDTQYF
TRBV5-1,TRBJ2-2,CASSLPRGTDTGELFF
TRBV19,TRBJ2-2,CASIKPNTGELFF
TRBV3-1,TRBJ2-2,CASSQETSGKTGELFF
TRBV7-9,TRBJ2-1,CASSPTTNWEQFF
TRBV19,TRBJ2-7,CASTPERGTYEQYF
TRBV7-6,TRBJ2-5,CASSPAALETQYF
TRBV7-8,TRBJ2-7,CASSTTGFYEQYF
TRBV6-2/TRBV6-3,TRBJ2-2,CASIGLAATGELFF
TRBV15,TRBJ2-7,CATSTELYEQYF
TRBV24-1,TRBJ2-5,CATSDLRLDGRTGQETQYF
TRBV25-1,TRBJ2-7,CASSESPPLQGYEQYF
TRBV20-1,TRBJ1-5,CSARGGGSNQPQHF
TRBV5-6,TRBJ2-7,CASHRQGGNEQYF
TRBV6-2/TRBV6-3,TRBJ2-5,CASSRLAGDQETQYF
TRBV7-2,TRBJ1-3,CASSYAGDTIYF
TRBV12-3/TRBV12-4,TRBJ2-1,CASSLAGGGNEQFF
TRBV9,TRBJ2-7,CASSVGGLDYEQYF
TRBV30,TRBJ1-2,CAWRTGPAYGYTF
TRBV27,TRBJ2-2,CATLPDKNTGELFF
TRBV20-1,TRBJ1-2,CSARGPQPSGYGYTF
TRBV5-5,TRBJ2-2,CASSWTVDTGELFF
TRBV10-3,TRBJ2-5,CAISESGLAGDETQYF
TRBV12-3/TRBV12-4,TRBJ2-3,CASSLTSGNSDTQYF
TRBV6-4,TRBJ2-7,CASSDPVSRPYEQYF
TRBV7-2,TRBJ2-4,CASSSPGLSKRKNIQYF
TRBV18,TRBJ1-1,CASSPQGEITEAFF
TRBV4-1,TRBJ2-2,CASSQARQLTGELFF